This TCR beta chain is drawn from a study of cytomegalovirus exposure and HLA in healthy donors. Primers: 60 Vbeta forward and 13 Jbeta reverse. The repertoire was sequenced with immunoSEQ multiplex PCR; TCRdb's copy has only in-frame clones and lacks some. The sample has approximately 160,000 clones, 68% seen once; the top ten hold about 2.5%. CDR1 and CDR2 (germline): LGHNA, YNFKEQ. The CDR3 is 16 residues long. Trimming stripped 3 bases from V and 0 bases from J, with 12 bases between. In this sample, this clone turned up a few times. The V call is TRBV4-2, the J call TRBJ1-3; D is unresolved. This clonotype was obtained from a woman aged 40 to 50 in good health and CMV-seropositive. The sequenced sample was PBMCs. The CDR3 sequence: CASSQGAGDSGNTIYF. The CDR3 nucleotides read TGTGCCAGCAGCCAGGGAGCTGGGGACTCTGGAAACACCATATATTTT.